Shown below are 30 T cell receptor beta chains from a single sample sequenced in a study of TIL therapy for anti-PD-1-resistant metastatic lung cancer. Sequencing used immunoSEQ v3. Repertoires were generated with immunoSEQ multiplex PCR, while TCRdb's copy carries only in-frame clones and drops some. Altogether about 18,000 clones are present, under 90% being singletons, with the ten largest covering 2% to 2.5%. As for time point: pre-treatment sample, taken before nivolumab and TIL therapy. Material: blood, obtained at baseline. These receptors originate from a person aged 30 to 80 with non-small cell lung cancer.

The gene calls are TRBV25-1 and TRBJ2-7, with 7 bases identical to TRBD1. CDR3 length: 14 residues. Trimming at V came to 4 bases and at J to 3 bases, leaving 6 bases not matched to a gene. Germline V CDR1 and CDR2: MGHDK, SYGVNS. The CDR3, as DNA: TGTGCCAGCAGTGGCCCCGGGACAGTCTACGAGCAGTACTTC. Translating gives CASSGPGTVYEQYF.

This chain joins TRBV30 and TRBJ2-1; weak D call: TRBD2 (6 bases). Looked up from germline, CDR1 is GTSNPN and CDR2 is SVGIG (reference sequence). This CDR3 is built from 11 residues. V was pared by 2 bases and J by 14 bases, with 13 bases between. The CDR3 DNA follows: TGTGCCTGGAGTTATGGGGGGTGGAAGTTCTTC. It is translated as CAWSYGGWKFF. The variable domain in full, with the rest retrieved from reference TRBV30 and TRBJ2-1, is SQTIHQWPATLVQPVGSPLSLECTVEGTSNPNLYWYRQAAGRGLQLLFYSVGIGQISSEVPQNLSASRPQDRQFILSSKKLLLSDSGFYLCAWSYGGWKFFGPGTRLTVL.

This clone was detected only once. V is TRBV4-1 and J is TRBJ2-1; 8 bases fit TRBD2. Germline V gene lookup returns CDR1 MGHRA and CDR2 YSYEKL. V gave up 0 bases and J gave up 8 bases; unmatched junction bases: 9. There are 16 residues in the CDR3. The CDR3 coding sequence is TGCGCCAGCAGCCAAGAGGGGACTAGGGTCGGGGATGAGCAGTTCTTC. Its translation: CASSQEGTRVGDEQFF.

This rearrangement joins TRBV27 to TRBJ2-1; the match to TRBD1 covers 7 bases. V shed 5 bases, J shed 8 bases, and the junction held 6 bases outside the gene matches. The CDR3 sequence is 13 residues long. Germline V CDR1 and CDR2: MNHEY, SMNVEV (reference sequence). CDR3 in amino acids: CASSHGQDYEQFF. In DNA, the CDR3 is TGTGCCAGCAGTCACGGACAGGACTATGAGCAGTTCTTC.

The rearrangement uses TRBV5-5 and TRBJ1-1, with D perhaps TRBD1 (6 bases). V shed 7 bases and J shed 1 base, with 14 bases lying between them. The CDR3 loop spans 14 amino acids. Per the germline V gene, CDR1 is SGHKS and CDR2 is YYEKEE (reference sequence). CDR3 DNA sequence: TGTGCCAGCCTGCGAGGACAGCCGAACACTGAAGCTTTCTTT. It codes for CASLRGQPNTEAFF.

This clone occurred a few times. J is TRBJ1-1 and V is TRBV2; D not resolved. Trimming removed 11 bases from V and 0 bases from J, with 13 bases in between. CDR1 is SNHLY, CDR2 FYNNEI, per germline. The CDR3 consists of 13 residues. The CDR3 spells CAGCLGMNTEAFF. CDR3 in DNA: TGTGCCGGTTGTTTAGGGATGAACACTGAAGCTTTCTTT.

With regard to this clone: Germline and junction disagree at one end, which may indicate a read error. The V and J genes are TRBV5-1 and TRBJ1-1; D not resolved. CDR3 length: 14 amino acids. CDR1 and CDR2 from the germline V gene are SGHRS and YFSETQ. The CDR3 protein is CASSPGRMNAEAFF. The CDR3 DNA reads as TGCGCCAGCAGCCCCGGACGGATGAACGCTGAAGCTTTCTTT.

This chain joins TRBV7-2 and TRBJ1-5; D is unresolved. The length of the CDR3 is 14 residues. Trimming removed 3 bases at V and 7 bases at J, with 13 bases between. The germline gives CDR1 SGHTA, CDR2 FQGNSA. The CDR3 nucleotides are TGTGCCAGCAGCTTTCGTGGGTTCCACCAGCCCCAGCATTTT. This translates into CASSFRGFHQPQHF.

J is TRBJ2-3 and V is TRBV7-3, with 10 bases lining up with TRBD2. The germline V gene encodes CDR1 SGHTA and CDR2 FQGTGA. The CDR3 extends over 16 amino acids. Trimming took 2 bases from V and 8 from J; bases not matched to a gene: 10. In DNA, the CDR3 is TGTGCCAGCAGCTTAGGTCCTAGCGGGAGAGGGGGTACGCAGTATTTT. This translates into CASSLGPSGRGGTQYF. The full variable domain, completed using reference TRBV7-3 and TRBJ2-3, is GAGVSQTPSNKVTEKGKYVELRCDPISGHTALYWYRQSLGQGPEFLIYFQGTGAADDSGLPNDRFFAVRPEGSVSTLKIQRTERGDSAVYLCASSLGPSGRGGTQYFGPGTRLTVL.

V and J are TRBV2 and TRBJ1-4; possible D gene TRBD1, 5 bases. The V gene lost 11 bases and the J gene lost 0 bases, with 10 bases spanning the gap. Germline V gene lookup returns CDR1 SNHLY and CDR2 FYNNEI. The CDR3 sequence is 13 residues long. CDR3 amino acids: CASGGTTNEKLFF. The CDR3, as DNA: TGTGCCTCGGGGGGTACAACTAATGAAAAACTGTTTTTT.

The genes are TRBV4-2 and TRBJ1-3; the match to TRBD1 covers 7 bases. CDR3 length: 15 residues. V gave up 0 bases and J gave up 3 bases; unmatched junction bases: 2. The germline V gene encodes CDR1 LGHNA and CDR2 YNFKEQ. CDR3 coding DNA: TGTGCCAGCAGCCAAGATAGACAGGGTGGAAACACCATATATTTT. This codes for CASSQDRQGGNTIYF.

The genes are TRBV6-5 and TRBJ1-2; 7 nucleotides match TRBD1. The CDR3 is 13 amino acids. Germline loops: CDR1 MNHEY, CDR2 SVGAGI. J was trimmed by 6 bases and V by 7 bases; bases with no gene match: 8. The CDR3 loop is CASKPTGFNGYTF. CDR3 nucleotides: TGTGCCAGCAAACCGACAGGGTTCAATGGCTACACCTTC.

The rearrangement uses TRBV7-2 and TRBJ2-1, with 9 nucleotides matching TRBD2. J lost 12 bases, V lost 2 bases, and 8 bases had no gene match. The CDR3 spans 14 residues. Per germline, CDR1 SGHTA and CDR2 FQGNSA. This CDR3 is CASSLKASGDTQFF. Written as DNA, the CDR3 is TGTGCCAGCAGCTTAAAGGCTAGCGGGGATACGCAGTTCTTC.

This chain connects TRBV11-3 to TRBJ1-1; D is unresolved. V lost 6 bases and J 5 bases, leaving 13 bases between the germline ends. Germline V gene lookup returns CDR1 SGHNT and CDR2 YENEEA. The CDR3 is made up of 13 amino acids. The CDR3 DNA follows: TGTGCCAGCAGTCGCTCCCTTGGGACTGAAGCTTTCTTT. This gives the protein CASSRSLGTEAFF.

V gene TRBV28 combines with J gene TRBJ2-3; 14 bases line up with TRBD2. The J segment lost 6 bases and the V segment lost 7 bases, leaving 6 bases of the junction unmatched. The CDR3 runs 15 residues. CDR1 and CDR2 from the germline V gene are MDHEN and SYDVKM. The CDR3 is CASTRWTSGGDTQYF. Written as DNA, the CDR3 is TGTGCCAGCACCCGTTGGACTAGCGGGGGGGATACGCAGTATTTT.

The chain employs TRBV19 and TRBJ2-3, with D maybe TRBD1 (6 bases). The germline V gene encodes CDR1 LNHDA and CDR2 SQIVND (reference sequence). Trimming took 7 bases from V and 4 from J, leaving 18 bases between them. CDR3 length: 15 amino acids. CDR3 sequence (DNA): TGTGCCAGTACCCCCCTTACAGGGAGCGCAGATACGCAGTATTTT. Its translation is CASTPLTGSADTQYF. The whole variable domain, remainder taken from reference TRBV19 and TRBJ2-3, is DGGITQSPKYLFRKEGQNVTLSCEQNLNHDAMYWYRQDPGQGLRLIYYSQIVNDFQKGDIAEGYSVSREKKESFPLTVTSAQKNPTAFYLCASTPLTGSADTQYFGPGTRLTVL.

This clone was seen a handful of times. The chain uses TRBV13 and TRBJ1-2; unclear D gene. Trimming pared 2 bases from V and 4 bases from J, leaving 11 bases between. The CDR3 is made up of 14 amino acids. Per germline, CDR1 PRHDT and CDR2 FYEKMQ (reference sequence). The CDR3 is CASSLSGVPYGYTF. CDR3 nucleotide sequence: TGTGCCAGCAGCTTAAGCGGGGTACCCTATGGCTACACCTTC.

This clone was seen a single time. V gene TRBV27 combines with J gene TRBJ1-5, with D possibly being TRBD1 (5 bases). The germline V gene has CDR1 MNHEY and CDR2 SMNVEV (reference sequence). The CDR3 covers 15 residues. Trimming removed 4 bases at V and 6 bases at J, with 16 bases between. The CDR3 here is CASSSLGRGSQPQHF. DNA of the CDR3: TGTGCCAGCAGTTCGCTAGGGCGGGGGAGTCAGCCCCAGCATTTT.

V and J are TRBV27 and TRBJ1-1; TRBD1 might be the D (5 bases). V dropped 3 bases and J dropped 1 base, with 9 bases sitting between them. The CDR3 covers 14 residues. Germline V gene data show CDR1 as MNHEY and CDR2 as SMNVEV (reference sequence). The CDR3 DNA reads as TGTGCCAGCAGTTTTCAGGGAAGGAACACTGAAGCTTTCTTT. It specifies CASSFQGRNTEAFF.

The chain combines TRBV28 with TRBJ1-5, with D perhaps matching TRBD1 (6 bases). This CDR3 has 16 amino acids. Trimming left V 1 base short and J 3 bases short, with 13 bases between. The V gene's germline CDR1 is MDHEN and CDR2 SYDVKM. CDR3 protein: CASSLFSGADNQPQHF. The CDR3 coding sequence is TGTGCCAGCAGTTTATTTTCGGGGGCGGACAATCAGCCCCAGCATTTT.

The table lists this clone with a count of one. This chain uses TRBV19 with TRBJ1-5, with 7 bases matching TRBD1. The CDR3 spans 15 residues. The V gene's germline CDR1 is LNHDA and CDR2 SQIVND (reference sequence). Trimming cost V 3 bases and J 7 bases; bases outside gene matches: 9. The CDR3 spells CASSIETGLGQPQHF. CDR3 in DNA: TGTGCCAGTAGTATCGAGACAGGGCTAGGACAGCCCCAGCATTTT.

The chain is built from TRBV11-2 and TRBJ1-2, with D unclear. The V gene lost 5 bases and the J gene lost 4 bases, with 17 bases spanning the gap. There are 15 residues in the CDR3. CDR1 and CDR2 from the germline V gene are SGHAT and FQNNGV. The CDR3, as DNA: TGTGCCAGCAGCCCCATGACTATCCCCTCCTATGGCTACACCTTC. Residues: CASSPMTIPSYGYTF.

This clone was observed a single time. This rearrangement joins TRBV7-2 to TRBJ2-6; the D is unclear. CDR3 length: 14 amino acids. Germline-derived CDR1 and CDR2 are SGHTA and FQGNSA. V was shortened by 5 bases and J by 4 bases, with 9 bases between the two germline ends. Here the CDR3 reads CASSAPYGANVLTF. The DNA for the CDR3 is TGTGCCAGCAGCGCCCCGTACGGGGCCAACGTCCTGACTTTC.

The genes are TRBV5-5 and TRBJ2-2; D possibly corresponds to TRBD1 (5 bases). Germline V gives CDR1 SGHKS, CDR2 YYEKEE (reference sequence). This CDR3 has 14 residues. The V end lost 6 bases, the J end lost 0 bases, and 9 bases lay between the germline ends. For the CDR3, the DNA is TGTGCCAGCATGGCAGGGACGAACACCGGGGAGCTGTTTTTT. It is translated as CASMAGTNTGELFF.

The CDR3 protein is CASRDDWSPPGGAYEQYF. For the CDR3, the DNA is TGTGCCAGCAGAGACGATTGGTCCCCCCCAGGGGGGGCCTACGAGCAGTACTTC. The rearrangement links TRBV5-4 to TRBJ2-7; tentatively, D is TRBD1 or TRBD2 (7 bases each). Between the trimmed V and J ends, which lost 5 bases and 2 bases, there was a span of 26 bases. CDR3 length equals 18 residues. Germline V gives CDR1 SGHNT, CDR2 YYREEE (reference sequence).

The chain carries TRBV6-6 and TRBJ1-2; weak D call: TRBD1 (5 bases). The CDR3 runs 15 residues. Germline-derived CDR1 and CDR2 are MNHNY and SVGAGI (reference sequence). The V end lost 6 bases, the J end lost 3 bases, and 17 bases lay between the germline ends. CDR3 amino acids: CASSPGRDLDYGYTF. The DNA of the CDR3 is TGTGCCAGCAGCCCCGGCCGGGACTTAGACTATGGCTACACCTTC.

The rearrangement uses TRBV19 and TRBJ1-5; D unresolved. Germline CDR1 is LNHDA and CDR2 is SQIVND (reference sequence). V shed 3 bases and J shed 6 bases, with 36 bases lying between them. The CDR3 is 22 residues long. As DNA, the CDR3 is TGTGCCAGTAGTATGGATCGGCAGGCGCTCGATCTGTACTATTGGGGTGGTCAGCCCCAGCATTTT. It specifies CASSMDRQALDLYYWGGQPQHF.

The chain couples TRBV4-1 to TRBJ2-2; TRBD2 agrees at 11 bases. The CDR3 length is 17 residues. After removal of 4 bases from V and 1 base from J, the junction contained 5 bases not matched to a gene. From germline, CDR1 is MGHRA and CDR2 YSYEKL. The CDR3 loop reads CASSPRTSGGNTGELFF. DNA of the CDR3: TGCGCCAGCAGCCCCCGAACTAGCGGGGGGAACACCGGGGAGCTGTTTTTT.

This CDR3 reads CASSLATGLAGGDTQYF. CDR3 nucleotides: TGTGCCAGCAGCTTGGCCACGGGACTAGCGGGGGGAGATACGCAGTATTTT. The gene calls are TRBV5-4 and TRBJ2-3; 15 positions match TRBD2. Losses at the gene ends were 0 bases for V and 5 bases for J; bases not matched to a gene: 4. Germline CDR1 is SGHNT and CDR2 is YYREEE (reference sequence). The CDR3 is made up of 17 amino acids. The full variable domain, completed using reference TRBV5-4 and TRBJ2-3, is ETGVTQSPTHLIKTRGQQVTLRCSSQSGHNTVSWYQQALGQGPQFIFQYYREEENGRGNFPPRFSGLQFPNYSSELNVNALELDDSALYLCASSLATGLAGGDTQYFGPGTRLTVL.

To note about this clone: Sequence at one end of the junction differs from germline and may be a read error. This rearrangement joins TRBV19 to TRBJ2-3; 10 positions match TRBD2. In germline, CDR1 is LNHDA, CDR2 SQIVND (reference sequence). This CDR3 spans 11 amino acids. CDR3 bases: TGTGCCAGTTTCAGCGGGAGGGCTTTAGTTTTT. It codes for CASFSGRALVF.